These 28 T cell receptor beta chains originate from one sample sequenced in a study of blood T cell repertoires in COVID-19. Assay used: immunoSEQ multiplex PCR; TCRdb lists only in-frame clones, some missing. The table records 150,000 to 200,000 clones, approximately 82% of them present only once. The sequencing input was peripheral blood. These receptors came from a man aged 65 to 79 who had recovered from COVID-19.

The chain is built from TRBV3-1 (or the pseudogene TRBV3-2) and TRBJ1-2; D gene unclear. The germline V and J ends were trimmed by 0 bases and 7 bases, with 12 bases remaining between them. The length of the CDR3 is 14 residues. Germline V gene sequence: CDR1 LGHDT, CDR2 YNNKEL (reference sequence). The CDR3 sequence is CASSQEGRDLGYTF. CDR3 coding DNA: TGTGCCAGCAGCCAAGAAGGGAGGGATCTTGGCTACACCTTC.

This chain connects TRBV28 to TRBJ2-2; TRBD2 is a possible D gene (5 bases). Trimming pared 5 bases from V and 8 bases from J, leaving 15 bases between. This CDR3 has 14 amino acids. Per the germline V gene, CDR1 is MDHEN and CDR2 is SYDVKM. The DNA for the CDR3 is TGTGCCAGCAGTCCACCGGGGAAAGGAGGGGAGCTGTTTTTT. Protein: CASSPPGKGGELFF.

V and J are TRBV4-3 and TRBJ1-2; the D is unclear. Germline V gene lookup returns CDR1 LGHNA and CDR2 YSLEER. V lost 0 bases and J lost 8, with 19 bases in between. The CDR3 covers 16 residues. The CDR3 loop reads CASSQDFGTGRIGYTF. The CDR3 nucleotides are TGCGCCAGCAGCCAAGATTTCGGTACGGGAAGGATCGGCTACACCTTC.

This clone has just one count. The junction and the germline gene differ at one end; a read error may be behind it. V gene TRBV7-7 combines with J gene TRBJ2-1; 7 positions match TRBD2. Germline values: CDR1 SSHAT, CDR2 FNYEAQ (reference sequence). The CDR3 length is 15 residues. The DNA of the CDR3 is TGTGCTAGCAGCTTAGAGGGCGGGAGTCTGGGTGAGCAGTTCTTC. Its translation: CASSLEGGSLGEQFF. Full variable domain (rest looked up from reference TRBV7-7 and TRBJ2-1): GAGVSQSPRYKVTKRGQDVTLRCDPISSHATLYWYQQALGQGPEFLTYFNYEAQPDKSGLPSDRFSAERPEGSISTLTIQRTEQRDSAMYRCASSLEGGSLGEQFFGPGTRLTVL.

This clone was found a few times. This chain links TRBV18 with TRBJ2-7, with TRBD2 matching 8 bases. Trimming at V came to 4 bases and at J to 0 bases, leaving 2 bases not matched to a gene. This CDR3 comprises 14 residues. CDR1 is KGHSH and CDR2 is LQKENI in the germline V gene. As DNA, the CDR3 is TGTGCCAGCTCACTAGCGGGAAACTCCTACGAGCAGTACTTC. Its protein is CASSLAGNSYEQYF.

This clone has more than one count but fewer than ten. This sequence joins TRBV19 and TRBJ1-6; weak D call: TRBD1 (5 bases). With 8 bases removed from V and 5 bases from J, the gap between germline ends came to 16 bases. The CDR3 sequence is 15 residues long. Germline V lookup: CDR1 LNHDA, CDR2 SQIVND (reference sequence). DNA of the CDR3: TGTGCCAGTGCCCCCTCACAGGACCATAATTCACCCCTCCACTTT. As protein: CASAPSQDHNSPLHF. Together with reference TRBV19 and TRBJ1-6, the CDR3 gives the full variable domain: DGGITQSPKYLFRKEGQNVTLSCEQNLNHDAMYWYRQDPGQGLRLIYYSQIVNDFQKGDIAEGYSVSREKKESFPLTVTSAQKNPTAFYLCASAPSQDHNSPLHFGNGTRLTVT.

This clone was seen a handful of times. The chain combines TRBV6-5 with TRBJ1-3, with 7 bases identical to TRBD1. Looked up from germline, CDR1 is MNHEY and CDR2 is SVGAGI. The V gene end was trimmed by 6 bases and the J gene end by 4 bases; junction bases not matched to a gene: 6. The CDR3 spans 14 residues. Here the CDR3 reads CASRNRGTGNTIYF. The CDR3 region has the DNA TGTGCCAGCAGAAACAGGGGTACGGGAAACACCATATATTTT.

The chain has TRBV6-1 and TRBJ1-3, with 7 bases that match TRBD1. V gave up 4 bases and J gave up 2 bases; unmatched junction bases: 14. The CDR3 is made up of 18 amino acids. CDR1 and CDR2 from the germline V gene are MNHNS and SASEGT. CDR3: CASSVRTGPRITGNTIYF. The CDR3 DNA follows: TGTGCCAGCAGTGTAAGGACAGGACCTCGGATTACTGGAAACACCATATATTTT.

This clone has a handful of counts. V and J are TRBV5-1 and TRBJ2-3; tentative D call: TRBD2 (5 bases). V lost 6 bases, J lost 1 base, and 12 bases lay in between. Germline assignment: CDR1 SGHRS and CDR2 YFSETQ. The CDR3 sequence is 14 residues long. CDR3 coding DNA: TGCGCCAGCATGCGAGCGGAGCGCACAGATACGCAGTATTTT. Its protein product is CASMRAERTDTQYF.

This sequence joins TRBV6-6 and TRBJ1-5, with D possibly matching TRBD1 (5 bases). Trimming cost V 5 bases and J 7 bases, with 15 bases left between them. The germline V gene has CDR1 MNHNY and CDR2 SVGAGI (reference sequence). CDR3 length equals 14 residues. CDR3 in amino acids: CASSAGPPRQPQHF. In DNA, the CDR3 is TGTGCCAGCAGTGCGGGACCTCCCAGACAGCCCCAGCATTTT.

For the CDR3, the DNA is TGTGCCAGCAGCCCAACTAGCGGGAGTCGTTACAATGAGCAGTTCTTC. Residues: CASSPTSGSRYNEQFF. The chain carries TRBV3-1 (or the pseudogene TRBV3-2) and TRBJ2-1; 11 bases are shared with TRBD2. Germline assignment: CDR1 LGHDT and CDR2 YNNKEL (reference sequence). The CDR3 is 16 residues long. V shed 4 bases and J 4 bases; nucleotides not matched to a gene: 6.

The chain links TRBV6-6 to TRBJ2-7; a possible D gene is TRBD1 (5 bases). The CDR3 runs 11 residues. V was trimmed by 6 bases and J by 3 bases, leaving 6 bases between them. The germline CDR1 and CDR2 sequences are MNHNY and SVGAGI (reference sequence). CDR3: CASRRGYEQYF. The CDR3 DNA reads TGTGCCAGCAGAAGGGGCTACGAGCAGTACTTC.

The CDR3 region has the DNA TGTGCCAGCAGCCGAGACAGGGCCACTGAAGCTTTCTTT. Amino acids: CASSRDRATEAFF. The chain is built from TRBV11-2 and TRBJ1-1; 7 positions agree with TRBD1. The CDR3 covers 13 residues. The trim removed 5 bases at V and 4 bases at J, leaving 4 bases unmatched. Germline V lookup: CDR1 SGHAT, CDR2 FQNNGV.

The chain combines TRBV4-1 with TRBJ2-2; maybe TRBD2 (5 bases). V was cut by 4 bases and J by 3 bases, with 15 bases left in between. The length of the CDR3 is 16 residues. Germline-derived CDR1 and CDR2 are MGHRA and YSYEKL. CDR3 coding DNA: TGCGCCAGCAGCCTCGGTGGAACTAGTTACACCGGGGAGCTGTTTTTT. Encoded protein: CASSLGGTSYTGELFF.

The chain combines TRBV4-2 with TRBJ2-3; 10 nucleotides line up with TRBD2. Germline trimming cut 0 bases from V and 4 bases from J; bases unmatched to any gene: 7. Germline assignment: CDR1 LGHNA and CDR2 YNFKEQ. The CDR3 consists of 17 residues. CDR3 sequence (DNA): TGTGCCAGCAGCCAAGATAACAGCGGGAGGGCATCAGATACGCAGTATTTT. Protein: CASSQDNSGRASDTQYF.

The gene calls are TRBV19 and TRBJ1-1, with D uncertain. V shed 5 bases and J shed 5 bases, with 18 bases lying between them. CDR1 is LNHDA and CDR2 is SQIVND in the germline V gene (reference sequence). The length of the CDR3 is 15 residues. The CDR3 coding sequence is TGTGCCAGTAGTCGGCCGGCAGCCCGGCGGACTGAAGCTTTCTTT. Amino acids: CASSRPAARRTEAFF. The full variable domain, in which reference TRBV19 and TRBJ1-1 provide the parts outside the CDR3, is DGGITQSPKYLFRKEGQNVTLSCEQNLNHDAMYWYRQDPGQGLRLIYYSQIVNDFQKGDIAEGYSVSREKKESFPLTVTSAQKNPTAFYLCASSRPAARRTEAFFGQGTRLTVV.

This clone was seen only a few times. The chain is built from TRBV29-1 and TRBJ1-2; 8 bases agree with TRBD1. CDR3 length: 13 amino acids. V was pared by 6 bases and J by 3 bases, with 6 bases of the junction left unmatched. Germline V gives CDR1 SQVTM, CDR2 ANQGSEA. CDR3 protein: CSVRTGRDYGYTF. The DNA for the CDR3 is TGCAGCGTCCGGACAGGGCGAGACTATGGCTACACCTTC.

The chain recombines TRBV27 with TRBJ2-7, with D possibly TRBD1 on 5 matching bases. V lost 6 bases and J 0 bases, leaving 9 bases between the germline ends. Germline V gives CDR1 MNHEY, CDR2 SMNVEV (reference sequence). This CDR3 is 13 amino acids long. CDR3 region: CASSKQVSYEQYF. In DNA, the CDR3 is TGTGCCAGCAGCAAACAGGTCTCCTACGAGCAGTACTTC.

The CDR3 here is CSVGSSGTIYEQYF. In DNA form, the CDR3 reads TGCAGCGTTGGATCCAGCGGTACCATCTACGAGCAGTACTTC. J is TRBJ2-7 and V is TRBV29-1; weak D call: TRBD2 (5 bases). The CDR3 has 14 amino acids. CDR1 SQVTM and CDR2 ANQGSEA come from the germline V gene. Trimming took 4 bases from V and 3 from J, leaving 16 bases between them.

This clone was observed a single time. V usage is TRBV6-5 and J usage is TRBJ2-1; 9 bases align to TRBD2. The V segment lost 2 bases and the J segment 8 bases; nucleotides outside the gene matches: 7. The CDR3 is 15 residues long. CDR1 is MNHEY, CDR2 SVGAGI, per germline. In DNA form, the CDR3 reads TGTGCCAGCAGTTACGAACTAGCGGGTTTCTATGAGCAGTTCTTC. Translated: CASSYELAGFYEQFF.

The gene calls are TRBV7-2 and TRBJ2-7; 11 bases align to TRBD2. Per the germline V gene, CDR1 is SGHTA and CDR2 is FQGNSA. The CDR3 covers 16 residues. V lost 5 bases and J lost 5; bases outside the gene matches: 11. CDR3 in DNA: TGTGCCAGCAGCCGTAGCGGGAGGGCGCTTATGCACGAGCAGTACTTC. This encodes CASSRSGRALMHEQYF.

This rearrangement joins TRBV7-2 to TRBJ2-3, with 9 bases fitting TRBD2. J was trimmed by 3 bases and V by 5 bases; bases with no gene match: 6. This CDR3 has 15 amino acids. The germline gives CDR1 SGHTA, CDR2 FQGNSA. CDR3 sequence (DNA): TGTGCCAGCAGCACCGGGACTAGCCTAACAGATACGCAGTATTTT. This gives the protein CASSTGTSLTDTQYF.

In this sample, this clone is medium-sized. At the DNA level, this CDR3 is encoded by other sequences in the same sample as well. The rearrangement joins TRBV28 to TRBJ1-5; D unclear. The length of the CDR3 is 13 residues. CDR1 and CDR2 from the germline V gene are MDHEN and SYDVKM. V was clipped by 8 bases and J by 4 bases, with 12 bases between them. The chain's CDR3 is CASQFRGNQPQHF. CDR3 in DNA: TGTGCCAGCCAGTTTAGAGGTAATCAGCCCCAGCATTTT.

The CDR3, as DNA: TGTGCCAGCAGTACGGGACTAGCGGCCAATGAGCAGTTCTTC. As protein: CASSTGLAANEQFF. V usage is TRBV2 and J usage is TRBJ2-1; TRBD2 agrees at 11 bases. Looked up from germline, CDR1 is SNHLY and CDR2 is FYNNEI. This CDR3 is 14 amino acids long. The J segment lost 6 bases and the V segment lost 5 bases, leaving 3 bases of the junction unmatched.

The rearrangement uses TRBV6-4 and TRBJ2-7; the D gene is possibly TRBD1 (5 bases). V was pared by 4 bases and J by 5 bases, with 15 bases between. Germline CDR1 is MRHNA and CDR2 is SNTAGT. The CDR3 is 14 residues long. CDR3 coding DNA: TGTGCCAGCAGTGGCTATCAGGGTTACAACGAGCAGTACTTC. Its translation: CASSGYQGYNEQYF.

This chain links TRBV7-2 with TRBJ2-5, with D maybe TRBD2 (6 bases). CDR3 length: 16 residues. Trimming stripped 6 bases from V and 1 base from J, with 18 bases between. Germline CDR1 reads SGHTA; CDR2 reads FQGNSA. As DNA, the CDR3 is TGTGCCAGCAGTCACGGCGGGGTCACGGGCCAAGAGACCCAGTACTTC. Protein sequence: CASSHGGVTGQETQYF.

The J gene is TRBJ1-5, the V gene TRBV6-5, with TRBD1 matching over 7 bases. This CDR3 region has 14 residues. V gave up 2 bases and J gave up 4 bases; unmatched junction bases: 2. Germline V gene sequence: CDR1 MNHEY, CDR2 SVGAGI. In DNA, the CDR3 is TGTGCCAGCAGTTACACAGGGGTAAATCAGCCCCAGCATTTT. Its translation: CASSYTGVNQPQHF.

Of note for this clone: One end of the junction is discordant with germline, which a read error may explain. The V call is TRBV9, the J call TRBJ1-1, with a possible D match to TRBD1 (5 bases). The CDR3 is 13 residues long. In germline, CDR1 is SGDLS, CDR2 YYNGEE. The CDR3 nucleotides read TGTGCCAGCAGCGTAGCTCTTACTGGGGCCCTGATCTTT. It specifies CASSVALTGALIF.